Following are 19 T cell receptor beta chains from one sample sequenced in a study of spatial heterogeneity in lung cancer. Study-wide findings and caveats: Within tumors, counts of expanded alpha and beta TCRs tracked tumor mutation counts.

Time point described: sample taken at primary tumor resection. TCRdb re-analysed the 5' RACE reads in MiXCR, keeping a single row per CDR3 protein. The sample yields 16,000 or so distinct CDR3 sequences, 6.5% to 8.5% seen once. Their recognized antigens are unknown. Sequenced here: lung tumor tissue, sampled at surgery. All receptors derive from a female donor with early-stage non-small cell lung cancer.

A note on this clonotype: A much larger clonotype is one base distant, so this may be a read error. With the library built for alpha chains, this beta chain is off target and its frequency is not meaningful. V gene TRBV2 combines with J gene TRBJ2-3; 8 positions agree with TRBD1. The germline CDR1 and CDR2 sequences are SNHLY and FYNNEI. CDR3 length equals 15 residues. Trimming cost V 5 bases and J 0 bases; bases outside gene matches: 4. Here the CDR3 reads CASSPQGASTDTQYF. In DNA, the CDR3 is TGTGCCAGCAGTCCTCAGGGGGCTAGCACAGATACGCAGTATTTT.

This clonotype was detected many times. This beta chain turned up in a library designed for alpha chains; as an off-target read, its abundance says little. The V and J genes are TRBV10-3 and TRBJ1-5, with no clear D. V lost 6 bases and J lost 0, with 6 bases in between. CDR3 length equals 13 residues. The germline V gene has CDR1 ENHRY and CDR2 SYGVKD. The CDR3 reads CAISRDSNQPQHF. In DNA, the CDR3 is TGTGCCATCAGCCGGGATAGCAATCAGCCCCAGCATTTT.

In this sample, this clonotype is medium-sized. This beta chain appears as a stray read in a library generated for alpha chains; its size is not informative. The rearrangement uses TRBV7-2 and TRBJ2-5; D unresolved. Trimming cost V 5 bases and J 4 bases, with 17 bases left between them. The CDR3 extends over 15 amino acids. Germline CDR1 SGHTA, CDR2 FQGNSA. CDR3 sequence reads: CASSARPELLETQYF. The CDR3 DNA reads TGTGCCAGCAGCGCCCGTCCCGAATTATTAGAGACCCAGTACTTC. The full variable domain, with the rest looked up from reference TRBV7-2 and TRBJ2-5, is GAGVSQSPSNKVTEKGKDVELRCDPISGHTALYWYRQSLGQGLEFLIYFQGNSAPDKSGLPSDRFSAERTGGSVSTLTIQRTQQEDSAVYLCASSARPELLETQYFGPGTRLLVL.

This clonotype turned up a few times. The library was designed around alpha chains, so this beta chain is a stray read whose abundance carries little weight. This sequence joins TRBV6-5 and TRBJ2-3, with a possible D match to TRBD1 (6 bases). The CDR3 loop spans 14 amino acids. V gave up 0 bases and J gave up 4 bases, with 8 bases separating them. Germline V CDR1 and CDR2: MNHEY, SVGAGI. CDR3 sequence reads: CASSYSKGADTQYF. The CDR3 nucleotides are TGTGCCAGCAGTTACTCGAAGGGGGCAGATACGCAGTATTTT.

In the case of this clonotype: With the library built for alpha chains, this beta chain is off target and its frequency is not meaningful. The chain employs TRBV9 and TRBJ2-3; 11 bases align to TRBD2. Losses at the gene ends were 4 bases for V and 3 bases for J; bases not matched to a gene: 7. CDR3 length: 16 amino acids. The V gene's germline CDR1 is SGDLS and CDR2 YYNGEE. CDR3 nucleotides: TGTGCCAGCAGCCTTAGCGGGGGGGTACGGACAGATACGCAGTATTTT. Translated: CASSLSGGVRTDTQYF.

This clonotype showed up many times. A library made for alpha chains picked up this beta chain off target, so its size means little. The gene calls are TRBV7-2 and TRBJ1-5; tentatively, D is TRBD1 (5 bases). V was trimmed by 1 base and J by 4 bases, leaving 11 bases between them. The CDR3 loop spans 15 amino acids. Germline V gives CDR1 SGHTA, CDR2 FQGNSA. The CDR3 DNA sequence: TGTGCCAGCAGCTTAGGGGGGACTTCAAATCAGCCCCAGCATTTT. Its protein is CASSLGGTSNQPQHF.

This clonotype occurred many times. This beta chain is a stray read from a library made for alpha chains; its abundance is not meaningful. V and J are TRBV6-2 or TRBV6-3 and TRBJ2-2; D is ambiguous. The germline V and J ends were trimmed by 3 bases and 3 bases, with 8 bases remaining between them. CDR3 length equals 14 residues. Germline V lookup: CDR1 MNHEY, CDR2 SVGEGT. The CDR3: CASSYLSDTGELFF. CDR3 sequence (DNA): TGTGCCAGCAGTTATTTGTCGGACACCGGGGAGCTGTTTTTT.

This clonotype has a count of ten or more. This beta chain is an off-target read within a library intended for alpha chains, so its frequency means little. CDR3 residues: CASSPPSGGYNEQFF. The CDR3 nucleotides read TGTGCCAGCAGCCCCCCTAGCGGGGGGTACAATGAGCAGTTCTTC. This chain connects TRBV7-2 to TRBJ2-1; 11 positions agree with TRBD2. This CDR3 region has 15 residues. Germline assignment: CDR1 SGHTA and CDR2 FQGNSA. With V trimmed by 5 bases and J by 4 bases, 4 bases remained unmatched.

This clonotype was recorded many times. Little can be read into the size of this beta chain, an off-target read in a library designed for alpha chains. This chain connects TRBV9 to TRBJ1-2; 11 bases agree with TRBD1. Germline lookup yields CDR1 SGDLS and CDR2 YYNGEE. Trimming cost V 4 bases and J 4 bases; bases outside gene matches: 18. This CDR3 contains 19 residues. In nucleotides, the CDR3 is TGTGCCAGCAGCTTTGAACAGGGACAGGGGGTGAGGCTAGGCTATGGCTACACCTTC. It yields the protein CASSFEQGQGVRLGYGYTF.

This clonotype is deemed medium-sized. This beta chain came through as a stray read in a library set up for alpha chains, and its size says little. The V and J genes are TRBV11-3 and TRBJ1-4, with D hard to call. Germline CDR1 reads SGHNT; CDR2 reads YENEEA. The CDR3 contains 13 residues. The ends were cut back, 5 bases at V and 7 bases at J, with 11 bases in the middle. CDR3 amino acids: CASSEDAGEKLFF. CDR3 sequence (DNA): TGTGCCAGCAGCGAGGACGCCGGTGAAAAACTGTTTTTT. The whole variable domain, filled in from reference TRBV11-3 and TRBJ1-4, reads EAGVVQSPRYKIIEKKQPVAFWCNPISGHNTLYWYLQNLGQGPELLIRYENEEAVDDSQLPKDRFSAERLKGVDSTLKIQPAELGDSAVYLCASSEDAGEKLFFGSGTQLSVL.

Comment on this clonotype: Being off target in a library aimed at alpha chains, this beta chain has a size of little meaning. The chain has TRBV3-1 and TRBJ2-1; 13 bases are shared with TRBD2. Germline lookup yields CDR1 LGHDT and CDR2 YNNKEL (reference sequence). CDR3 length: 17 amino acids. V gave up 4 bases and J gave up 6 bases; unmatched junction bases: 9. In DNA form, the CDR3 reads TGTGCCAGCAGCCTAACTACTAGCGGGGGGGCATGCAATGAGCAGTTCTTC. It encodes CASSLTTSGGACNEQFF.

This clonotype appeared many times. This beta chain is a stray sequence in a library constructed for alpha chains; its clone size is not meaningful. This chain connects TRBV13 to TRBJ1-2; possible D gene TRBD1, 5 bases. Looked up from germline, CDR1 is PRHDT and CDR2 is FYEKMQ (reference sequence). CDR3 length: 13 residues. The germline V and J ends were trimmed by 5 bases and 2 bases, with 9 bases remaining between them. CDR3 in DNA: TGTGCCAGCAGCGAGACAGCAAACTATGGCTACACCTTC. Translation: CASSETANYGYTF.

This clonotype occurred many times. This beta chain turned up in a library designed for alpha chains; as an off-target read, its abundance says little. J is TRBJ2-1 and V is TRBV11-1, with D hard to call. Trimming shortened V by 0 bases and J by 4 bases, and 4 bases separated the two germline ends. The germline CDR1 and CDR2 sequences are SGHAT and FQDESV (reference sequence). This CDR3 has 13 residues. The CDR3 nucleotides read TGTGCCAGCAGCTTAGCTCGGTACAATGAGCAGTTCTTC. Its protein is CASSLARYNEQFF.

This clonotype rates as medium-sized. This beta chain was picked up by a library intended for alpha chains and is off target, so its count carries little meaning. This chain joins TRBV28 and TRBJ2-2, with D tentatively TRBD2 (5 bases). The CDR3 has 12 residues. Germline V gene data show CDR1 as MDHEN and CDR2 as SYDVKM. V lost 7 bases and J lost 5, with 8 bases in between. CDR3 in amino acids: CASNSVTGELFF. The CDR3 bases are TGTGCCAGCAATAGCGTTACCGGGGAGCTGTTTTTT.

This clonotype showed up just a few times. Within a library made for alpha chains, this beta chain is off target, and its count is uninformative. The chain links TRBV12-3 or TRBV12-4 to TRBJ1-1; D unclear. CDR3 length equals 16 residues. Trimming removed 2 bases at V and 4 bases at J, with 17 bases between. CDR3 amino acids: CASSLKVGSGLTEAFF. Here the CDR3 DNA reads TGTGCCAGCAGTTTAAAAGTAGGGTCCGGACTCACTGAAGCTTTCTTT.

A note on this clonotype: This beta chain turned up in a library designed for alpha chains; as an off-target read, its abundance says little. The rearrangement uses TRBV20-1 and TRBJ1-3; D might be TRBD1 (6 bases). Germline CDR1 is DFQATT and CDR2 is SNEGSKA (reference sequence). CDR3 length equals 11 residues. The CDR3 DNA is TGCAGCGGCGAAGGGGGGGACACCATATATTTT. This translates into CSGEGGDTIYF.

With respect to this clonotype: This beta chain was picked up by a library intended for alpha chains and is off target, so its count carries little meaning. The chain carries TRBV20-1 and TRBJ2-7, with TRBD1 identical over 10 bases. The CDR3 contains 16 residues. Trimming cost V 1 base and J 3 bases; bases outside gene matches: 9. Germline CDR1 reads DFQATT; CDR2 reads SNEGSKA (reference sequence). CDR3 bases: TGCAGTGCTAGAGTTTCGACAGGGGGCATCGGCTACGAGCAGTACTTC. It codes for CSARVSTGGIGYEQYF.

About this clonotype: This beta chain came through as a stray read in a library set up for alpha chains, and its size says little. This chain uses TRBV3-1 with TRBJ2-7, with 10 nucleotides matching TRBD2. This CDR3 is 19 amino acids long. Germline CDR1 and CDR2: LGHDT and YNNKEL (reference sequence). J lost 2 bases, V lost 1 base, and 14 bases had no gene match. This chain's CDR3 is CASSQVASGGLGRTYEQYF. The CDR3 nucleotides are TGTGCCAGCAGCCAAGTCGCTAGCGGGGGCCTCGGACGTACCTACGAGCAGTACTTC.

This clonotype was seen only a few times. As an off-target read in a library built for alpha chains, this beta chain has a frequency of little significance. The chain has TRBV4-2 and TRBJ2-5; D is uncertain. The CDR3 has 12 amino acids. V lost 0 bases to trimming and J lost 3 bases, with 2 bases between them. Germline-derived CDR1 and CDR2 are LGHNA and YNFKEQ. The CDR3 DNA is TGTGCCAGCAGCCAAGACGAAGAGACCCAGTACTTC. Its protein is CASSQDEETQYF.